These 31 T cell receptor beta chains were all obtained from the same sample, sequenced in a study of blood T cell repertoires in COVID-19. Measured with immunoSEQ multiplex PCR; TCRdb has only the in-frame clones, and not every one. The data show around 90,000 clones, about four fifths seen once. Material: peripheral blood. The source of these receptors is a human donor in a cohort sampled during active COVID-19.

This clone was seen only once. V gene TRBV3-1 (or the pseudogene TRBV3-2) combines with J gene TRBJ2-7; maybe TRBD2 (5 bases). The CDR3 sequence is 15 residues long. Trimming took off 0 bases at V and 7 bases at J, with 16 bases between the two ends. CDR1 and CDR2 from the germline V gene are LGHDT and YNNKEL (reference sequence). In DNA, the CDR3 is TGTGCCAGCAGCCAAGAACGGCTTGGCGGGTCAGAGCAGTACTTC. Translated, it gives CASSQERLGGSEQYF.

The rearrangement joins TRBV6-5 to TRBJ2-7; D might be TRBD1 (5 bases). The CDR3 extends over 15 amino acids. Trimming shortened V by 3 bases and J by 7 bases, and 19 bases separated the two germline ends. Germline CDR1 and CDR2: MNHEY and SVGAGI. This chain's CDR3 is CASSYTNPGLGEQYF. CDR3 in DNA: TGTGCCAGCAGTTATACTAACCCAGGGCTCGGTGAGCAGTACTTC.

V is TRBV6-5 and J is TRBJ1-2, with TRBD1 as a possible D gene (5 bases). V was cut by 6 bases and J by 8 bases, with 13 bases left in between. Germline V gene data show CDR1 as MNHEY and CDR2 as SVGAGI. The CDR3 contains 12 residues. CDR3 amino acids: CASRILTAGYTF. The CDR3 DNA follows: TGTGCCAGCAGGATTCTGACAGCCGGCTACACCTTC.

This sequence joins TRBV5-1 and TRBJ1-4; no definite D call. This CDR3 spans 15 amino acids. Germline V gene sequence: CDR1 SGHRS, CDR2 YFSETQ. Trimming left V 3 bases short and J 7 bases short, with 16 bases between. The CDR3 bases are TGCGCCAGCAGCTCGGCCCAGACTGGAGGTGAAAAACTGTTTTTT. Its protein is CASSSAQTGGEKLFF.

In its sample, this clone is medium-sized. The V call is TRBV5-1, the J call TRBJ2-2; weak D call: TRBD1 (6 bases). The CDR3 runs to 15 residues. Germline CDR1 and CDR2: SGHRS and YFSETQ. With 7 bases removed from V and 7 bases from J, the gap between germline ends came to 20 bases. The CDR3, as DNA: TGCGCCAGCCAACCCGCCGGGACACACTTCGGGGAGCTGTTTTTT. As protein: CASQPAGTHFGELFF.

The V gene is TRBV2, the J gene TRBJ1-2; 10 bases fit TRBD1. Trimming cost V 6 bases and J 11 bases; bases outside gene matches: 6. The V gene's germline CDR1 is SNHLY and CDR2 FYNNEI. CDR3 size: 12 residues. CDR3 bases: TGTGCCAGCAGCCGGGACAGGGGACTTTACACCTTC. This gives the protein CASSRDRGLYTF.

The chain carries TRBV28 and TRBJ1-2; a possible D gene is TRBD1 (5 bases). V was shortened by 8 bases and J by 7 bases, with 17 bases between the two germline ends. The CDR3 spans 13 residues. Looked up from germline, CDR1 is MDHEN and CDR2 is SYDVKM. CDR3 in amino acids: CASARQDTGGYTF. The CDR3 DNA reads TGTGCCAGCGCGAGACAAGACACAGGTGGCTACACCTTC.

The chain carries TRBV28 and TRBJ2-7, with TRBD1 as a possible D gene (7 bases). This CDR3 has 15 residues. The V gene lost 5 bases and the J gene lost 1 base, with 15 bases spanning the gap. Germline V gives CDR1 MDHEN, CDR2 SYDVKM. CDR3 loop: CASSARTGGSYEQYF. For the CDR3, the DNA is TGTGCCAGCAGTGCACGGACAGGAGGGTCCTACGAGCAGTACTTC.

The rearrangement uses TRBV27 and TRBJ2-3; possibly TRBD1 for D (6 bases). Trimming shortened V by 5 bases and J by 2 bases, and 23 bases separated the two germline ends. Germline CDR1 and CDR2: MNHEY and SMNVEV (reference sequence). This CDR3 has 18 residues. CDR3 nucleotide sequence: TGTGCCAGCAGTCCCAACAGGGTCCCCCGTCTCTCCACAGATACGCAGTATTTT. It specifies CASSPNRVPRLSTDTQYF.

The chain is built from TRBV7-9 and TRBJ2-3, with D possibly TRBD2 on 7 matching bases. This CDR3 region has 17 residues. Between the trimmed V and J ends, which lost 1 base and 5 bases, there was a span of 19 bases. Germline CDR1 and CDR2: SEHNR and FQNEAQ (reference sequence). CDR3 DNA sequence: TGTGCCAGCAGCTTAGTAGCTAGCGGAAAGGGGGGAGATACGCAGTATTTT. Encoded protein: CASSLVASGKGGDTQYF.

The rearrangement links TRBV23-1 to TRBJ1-6; D not resolved. Being an ORF, TRBV23-1 has a function that is uncertain. Trimming removed 7 bases from V and 8 bases from J, with 9 bases in between. The CDR3 spans 12 residues. The CDR3 loop reads CASTPEDSPLHF. The CDR3 DNA sequence: TGCGCCAGCACCCCGGAGGATTCACCCCTCCACTTT.

The chain combines TRBV12-3 or TRBV12-4 with TRBJ1-1; D perhaps matches TRBD1 (5 bases). Trimming took off 3 bases at V and 4 bases at J, with 9 bases between the two ends. The CDR3 covers 13 residues. This CDR3 is CASSFRGVTEAFF. The DNA of the CDR3 is TGTGCCAGCAGTTTTCGGGGGGTCACTGAAGCTTTCTTT.

The chain couples TRBV20-1 to TRBJ1-1; 8 nucleotides match TRBD1. J gave up 1 base and V 3 bases, and 7 bases lay outside the gene matches. CDR1 and CDR2 from the germline V gene are DFQATT and SNEGSKA (reference sequence). The CDR3 is made up of 15 amino acids. The CDR3 sequence: CSASPRTGPNTEAFF. Written as DNA, the CDR3 is TGCAGTGCTAGTCCGAGGACAGGGCCGAACACTGAAGCTTTCTTT.

The chain combines TRBV5-6 with TRBJ2-1, with D tentatively TRBD2 (5 bases). In germline, CDR1 is SGHDT, CDR2 YYEEEE. V was pared by 0 bases and J by 8 bases, with 9 bases between. The CDR3 sequence is 13 residues long. The CDR3 region is CASSLVAEDEQFF. In DNA form, the CDR3 reads TGTGCCAGCAGCTTGGTGGCGGAGGATGAGCAGTTCTTC.

The V gene is TRBV5-6, the J gene TRBJ1-1; 7 bases match TRBD1. The germline CDR1 and CDR2 sequences are SGHDT and YYEEEE. The CDR3 consists of 15 residues. V lost 4 bases, J lost 5 bases, and 11 bases stayed unmatched. CDR3 in DNA: TGTGCCAGCAGCCCGACAGGGAAGGTAAGGACTGAAGCTTTCTTT. Amino acid sequence: CASSPTGKVRTEAFF.

V gene TRBV9 combines with J gene TRBJ1-2; D may be TRBD1 (6 bases). Trimming cost V 3 bases and J 4 bases, with 13 bases left between them. Germline V gives CDR1 SGDLS, CDR2 YYNGEE. The CDR3 covers 14 residues. CDR3 bases: TGTGCCAGCAGCGCACAAACAGGGATCTATGGCTACACCTTC. Translating gives CASSAQTGIYGYTF.

CDR3 in amino acids: CASSPDSGTDTQYF. Here the CDR3 DNA reads TGTGCCAGCTCGCCCGATAGCGGCACAGATACGCAGTATTTT. The genes are TRBV18 and TRBJ2-3; weak D call: TRBD2 (5 bases). Looked up from germline, CDR1 is KGHSH and CDR2 is LQKENI. The CDR3 sequence is 14 residues long. The germline V and J ends were trimmed by 6 bases and 1 base, with 11 bases remaining between them.

This clone was recorded many times. J is TRBJ2-7 and V is TRBV9; D perhaps matches TRBD2 (5 bases). The length of the CDR3 is 16 residues. V lost 0 bases and J 3 bases, leaving 16 bases between the germline ends. Germline CDR1 and CDR2: SGDLS and YYNGEE. This chain's CDR3 is CASSVGWVTRDYEQYF. The CDR3 nucleotides read TGTGCCAGCAGCGTAGGGTGGGTCACTAGAGACTACGAGCAGTACTTC.

The rearrangement joins TRBV18 to TRBJ1-1, with D possibly TRBD1 on 6 matching bases. Trimming shortened V by 1 base and J by 0 bases, and 15 bases separated the two germline ends. The CDR3 runs 17 residues. The germline V gene has CDR1 KGHSH and CDR2 LQKENI. The CDR3 coding sequence is TGTGCCAGCTCACCACGAAAACAGGGTGCTATGAACACTGAAGCTTTCTTT. It codes for CASSPRKQGAMNTEAFF.

CDR3: CASSRTGSFNEQYF. The CDR3 nucleotides are TGTGCCAGCAGCCGGACAGGTTCTTTCAACGAGCAGTACTTC. This chain joins TRBV27 and TRBJ2-7, with 7 nucleotides matching TRBD1. CDR1 is MNHEY and CDR2 is SMNVEV in the germline V gene (reference sequence). J lost 5 bases, V lost 6 bases, and 10 bases had no gene match. This CDR3 has 14 amino acids.

V usage is TRBV30 and J usage is TRBJ2-3; TRBD2 is a possible D gene (5 bases). CDR3 length: 12 amino acids. V lost 4 bases and J 5 bases, leaving 10 bases between the germline ends. The germline gives CDR1 GTSNPN, CDR2 SVGIG (reference sequence). The CDR3: CAWTRRGDTQYF. As DNA, the CDR3 is TGTGCCTGGACCCGTCGGGGAGATACGCAGTATTTT. The whole variable domain, filled in from reference TRBV30 and TRBJ2-3, reads SQTIHQWPATLVQPVGSPLSLECTVEGTSNPNLYWYRQAAGRGLQLLFYSVGIGQISSEVPQNLSASRPQDRQFILSSKKLLLSDSGFYLCAWTRRGDTQYFGPGTRLTVL.

The chain combines TRBV3-1 (or the pseudogene TRBV3-2) with TRBJ1-3; no reliable D call. CDR1 LGHDT and CDR2 YNNKEL come from the germline V gene (reference sequence). Trimming removed 0 bases from V and 2 bases from J, with 8 bases in between. The CDR3 length is 15 residues. The CDR3 DNA reads as TGTGCCAGCAGCCAAGACCTCTTTACTGGAAACACCATATATTTT. This translates into CASSQDLFTGNTIYF.

In its sample, this clone was seen a few times. The chain carries TRBV2 and TRBJ1-2; 7 nucleotides align to TRBD1. Germline lookup yields CDR1 SNHLY and CDR2 FYNNEI. V was clipped by 7 bases and J by 0 bases; unmatched bases: 5. CDR3 length equals 14 residues. In DNA form, the CDR3 reads TGTGCCAGCATGGAAGACAGGGCTAACTATGGCTACACCTTC. This encodes CASMEDRANYGYTF.

The chain employs TRBV3-1 (or the pseudogene TRBV3-2) and TRBJ1-6; D call uncertain. CDR1 and CDR2 from the germline V gene are LGHDT and YNNKEL (reference sequence). This CDR3 comprises 12 residues. V gave up 1 base and J gave up 8 bases, with 3 bases separating them. The CDR3 nucleotides read TGTGCCAGCAGCCAAGCTGATTCACCCCTCCACTTT. It codes for CASSQADSPLHF.

The gene calls are TRBV15 and TRBJ2-5; 9 nucleotides line up with TRBD1. V shed 0 bases and J 5 bases; nucleotides not matched to a gene: 7. Germline V lookup: CDR1 LNHNV, CDR2 YYDKDF (reference sequence). The CDR3 length is 16 residues. The CDR3 sequence: CATSRDGTGRVETQYF. DNA for the CDR3: TGTGCCACCAGCAGAGATGGGACAGGGAGGGTCGAGACCCAGTACTTC. Filled out from reference TRBV15 and TRBJ2-5, the complete variable domain reads DAMVIQNPRYQVTQFGKPVTLSCSQTLNHNVMYWYQQKSSQAPKLLFHYYDKDFNNEADTPDNFQSRRPNTSFCFLDIRSPGLGDTAMYLCATSRDGTGRVETQYFGPGTRLLVL.

V gene TRBV28 combines with J gene TRBJ2-7, with D tentatively TRBD2 (7 bases). Germline V gives CDR1 MDHEN, CDR2 SYDVKM. CDR3 length: 14 amino acids. V was pared by 7 bases and J by 7 bases, with 20 bases between. The CDR3 is CASKEGGVLREQYF. The CDR3 DNA is TGTGCCAGCAAAGAGGGGGGGGTTCTGAGGGAGCAGTACTTC.

The rearrangement uses TRBV19 and TRBJ1-5, with 8 bases identical to TRBD1. V trimming: 7 bases; J trimming: 2 bases; junction bases outside the gene matches: 19. Germline CDR1 and CDR2: LNHDA and SQIVND (reference sequence). The CDR3 has 19 residues. CDR3 in amino acids: CASKPPPKDRVGGNQPQHF. The CDR3, as DNA: TGTGCCAGTAAACCTCCCCCGAAGGACAGGGTAGGTGGCAATCAGCCCCAGCATTTT. Full variable domain (missing parts from reference TRBV19 and TRBJ1-5): DGGITQSPKYLFRKEGQNVTLSCEQNLNHDAMYWYRQDPGQGLRLIYYSQIVNDFQKGDIAEGYSVSREKKESFPLTVTSAQKNPTAFYLCASKPPPKDRVGGNQPQHFGDGTRLSIL.

V and J are TRBV9 and TRBJ2-7, with TRBD1 identical over 7 bases. The CDR3 has 15 residues. Looked up from germline, CDR1 is SGDLS and CDR2 is YYNGEE. Trimming removed 3 bases from V and 0 bases from J; junction bases left unmatched: 6. The CDR3 here is CASSDERDSSYEQYF. In DNA form, the CDR3 reads TGTGCCAGCAGCGATGAACGGGACAGCTCCTACGAGCAGTACTTC.

The chain links TRBV7-2 to TRBJ2-5, with 11 bases identical to TRBD1. The V gene end was trimmed by 3 bases and the J gene end by 4 bases; junction bases not matched to a gene: 1. The CDR3 is 14 amino acids. Germline V gives CDR1 SGHTA, CDR2 FQGNSA. The CDR3 here is CASSFGTGGETQYF. DNA for the CDR3: TGTGCCAGCAGCTTCGGGACAGGGGGAGAGACCCAGTACTTC.

The DNA for the CDR3 is TGTGCCAGCAGTAACAGGGGGCTCGTCCAAGAGACCCAGTACTTC. Translating it yields CASSNRGLVQETQYF. The gene calls are TRBV27 and TRBJ2-5; the match to TRBD1 covers 9 bases. In germline, CDR1 is MNHEY, CDR2 SMNVEV (reference sequence). This CDR3 contains 15 residues. V dropped 5 bases and J dropped 1; count of bases not matched to a gene: 5.

This clone occurred a few times. This chain connects TRBV14 to TRBJ1-1; D not certain. This CDR3 has 13 amino acids. V gave up 2 bases and J gave up 0 bases, with 4 bases separating them. In germline, CDR1 is SGHDN, CDR2 FVKESK. CDR3: CASSQSVNTEAFF. The CDR3 DNA reads TGTGCCAGCAGCCAATCCGTGAACACTGAAGCTTTCTTT.